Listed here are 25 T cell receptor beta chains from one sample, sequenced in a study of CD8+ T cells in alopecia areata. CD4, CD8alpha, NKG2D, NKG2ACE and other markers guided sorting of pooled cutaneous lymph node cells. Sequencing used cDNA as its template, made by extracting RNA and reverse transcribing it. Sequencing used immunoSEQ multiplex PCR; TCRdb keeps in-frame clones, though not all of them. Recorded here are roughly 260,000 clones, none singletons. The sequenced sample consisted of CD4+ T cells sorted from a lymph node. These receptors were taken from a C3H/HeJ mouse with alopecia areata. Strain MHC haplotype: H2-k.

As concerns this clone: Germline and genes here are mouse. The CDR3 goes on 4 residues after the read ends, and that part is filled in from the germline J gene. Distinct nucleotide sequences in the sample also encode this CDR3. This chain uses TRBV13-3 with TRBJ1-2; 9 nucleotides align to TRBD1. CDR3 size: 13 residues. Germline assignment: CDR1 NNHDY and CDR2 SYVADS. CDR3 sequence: CASRRQGGSDYTF. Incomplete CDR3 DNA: TGTGCCAGCAGAAGACAGGGGGGTTCC.

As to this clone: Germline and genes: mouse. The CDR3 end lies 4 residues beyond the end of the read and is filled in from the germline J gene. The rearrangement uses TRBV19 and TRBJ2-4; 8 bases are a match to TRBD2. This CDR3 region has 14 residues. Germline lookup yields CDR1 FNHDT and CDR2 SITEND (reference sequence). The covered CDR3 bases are TGTGCCAGCAGTATTCCCTGGGGGGTAAAC. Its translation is CASSIPWGVN. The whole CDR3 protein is CASSIPWGVNTLYF.

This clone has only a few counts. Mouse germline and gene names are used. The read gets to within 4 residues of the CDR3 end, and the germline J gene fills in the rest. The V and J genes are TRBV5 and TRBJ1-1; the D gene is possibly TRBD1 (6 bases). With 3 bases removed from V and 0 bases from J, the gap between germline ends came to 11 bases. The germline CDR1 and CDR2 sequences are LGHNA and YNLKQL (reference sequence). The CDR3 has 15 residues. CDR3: CASSQDRIANTEVFF. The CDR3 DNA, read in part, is TGTGCCAGCAGCCAGGACAGAATTGCAAACACA.

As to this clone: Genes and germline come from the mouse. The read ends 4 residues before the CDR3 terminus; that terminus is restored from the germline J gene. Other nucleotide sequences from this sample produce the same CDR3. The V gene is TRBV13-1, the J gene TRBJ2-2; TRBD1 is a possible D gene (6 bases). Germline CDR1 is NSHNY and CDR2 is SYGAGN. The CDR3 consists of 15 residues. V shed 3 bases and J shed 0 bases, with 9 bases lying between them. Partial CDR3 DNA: TGTGCCAGCAGTGTGGGACAAGCAAACACCGGG. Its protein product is CASSVGQANTG. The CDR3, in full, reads CASSVGQANTGQLYF.

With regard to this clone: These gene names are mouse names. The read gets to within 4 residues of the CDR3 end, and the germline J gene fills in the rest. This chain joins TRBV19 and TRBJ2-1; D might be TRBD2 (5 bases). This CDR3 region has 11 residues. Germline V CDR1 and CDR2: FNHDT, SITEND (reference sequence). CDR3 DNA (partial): TGTGCCAGCAGTCGACTGGCT. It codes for CASSRLA. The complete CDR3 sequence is CASSRLAEQFF.

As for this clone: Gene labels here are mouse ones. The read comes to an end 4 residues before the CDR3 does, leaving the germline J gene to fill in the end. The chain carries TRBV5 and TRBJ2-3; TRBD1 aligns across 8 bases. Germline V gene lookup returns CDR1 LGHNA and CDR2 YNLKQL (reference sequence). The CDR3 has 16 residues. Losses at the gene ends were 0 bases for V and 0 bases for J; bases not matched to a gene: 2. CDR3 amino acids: CASSQDWTGSAETLYF. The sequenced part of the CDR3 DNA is TGTGCCAGCAGCCAAGATTGGACAGGGAGTGCAGAA.

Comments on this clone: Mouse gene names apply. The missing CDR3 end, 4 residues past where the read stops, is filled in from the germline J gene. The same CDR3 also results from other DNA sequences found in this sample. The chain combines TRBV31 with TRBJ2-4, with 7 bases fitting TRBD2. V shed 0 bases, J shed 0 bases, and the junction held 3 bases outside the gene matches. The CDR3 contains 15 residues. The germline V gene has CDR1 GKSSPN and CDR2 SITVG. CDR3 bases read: TGTGCCTGGAGTCTGGGGGGGACTAGTCAAAAC. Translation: CAWSLGGTSQN. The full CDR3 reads CAWSLGGTSQNTLYF.

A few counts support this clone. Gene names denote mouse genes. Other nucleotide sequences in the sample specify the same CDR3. The CDR3 DNA, read in part, is TGTGCCAGCAGTCCGACTGGGGGCAACTATGCT. It specifies CASSPTGGNYA. The entire CDR3 protein reads CASSPTGGNYAEQFF. This chain uses TRBV13-1 with TRBJ2-1; 9 nucleotides agree with TRBD2. The read falls 4 residues short of the CDR3 end, and the missing part is taken from the germline J gene. V gave up 4 bases and J gave up 1 base; unmatched junction bases: 3. The CDR3 runs to 15 residues. Germline values: CDR1 NSHNY, CDR2 SYGAGN.

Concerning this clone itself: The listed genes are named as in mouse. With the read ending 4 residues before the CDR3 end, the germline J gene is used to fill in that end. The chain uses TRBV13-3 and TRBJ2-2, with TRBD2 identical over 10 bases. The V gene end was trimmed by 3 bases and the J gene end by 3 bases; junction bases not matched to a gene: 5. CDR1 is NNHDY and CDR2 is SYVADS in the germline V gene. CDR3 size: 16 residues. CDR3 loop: CASSGAGGAHTGQLYF. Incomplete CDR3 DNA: TGTGCCAGCAGTGGGGCTGGGGGGGCCCACACCGGG.

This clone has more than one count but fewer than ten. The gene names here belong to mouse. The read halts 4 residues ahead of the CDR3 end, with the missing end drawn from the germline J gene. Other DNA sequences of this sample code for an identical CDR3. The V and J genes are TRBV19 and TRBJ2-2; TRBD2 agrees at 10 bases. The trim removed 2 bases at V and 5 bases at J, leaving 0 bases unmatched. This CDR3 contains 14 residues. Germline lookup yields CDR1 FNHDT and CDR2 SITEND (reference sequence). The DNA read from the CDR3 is TGTGCCAGCAGTATGACTGGGGGGACCGGG. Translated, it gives CASSMTGGTG. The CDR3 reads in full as CASSMTGGTGQLYF. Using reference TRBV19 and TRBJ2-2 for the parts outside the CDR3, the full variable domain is GGIITQTPKFLIGQEGQKLTLKCQQNFNHDTMYWYRQDSGKGLRLIYYSITENDLQKGDLSEGYDASREKKSSFSLTVTSAQKNEMAVFLCASSMTGGTGQLYFGEGSKLTVL.

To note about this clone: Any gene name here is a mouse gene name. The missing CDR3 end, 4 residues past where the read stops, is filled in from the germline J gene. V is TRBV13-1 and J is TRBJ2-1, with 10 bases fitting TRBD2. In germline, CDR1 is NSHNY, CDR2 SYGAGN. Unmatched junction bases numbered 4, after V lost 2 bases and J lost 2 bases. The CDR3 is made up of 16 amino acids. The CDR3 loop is CASSETGGLYYAEQFF. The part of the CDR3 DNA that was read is TGTGCCAGCAGTGAGACTGGGGGGCTCTACTATGCT.

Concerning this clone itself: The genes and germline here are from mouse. CDR3 residues: CASNRDRGYAEQFF. Incomplete CDR3 DNA: TGTGCCAGCAACCGGGACAGGGGCTATGCT. The chain uses TRBV13-1 and TRBJ2-1, with TRBD1 identical over 10 bases. The missing CDR3 end, 4 residues past where the read stops, is filled in from the germline J gene. In germline, CDR1 is NSHNY, CDR2 SYGAGN. The CDR3 covers 14 residues. V lost 6 bases and J lost 3; bases outside the gene matches: 3.

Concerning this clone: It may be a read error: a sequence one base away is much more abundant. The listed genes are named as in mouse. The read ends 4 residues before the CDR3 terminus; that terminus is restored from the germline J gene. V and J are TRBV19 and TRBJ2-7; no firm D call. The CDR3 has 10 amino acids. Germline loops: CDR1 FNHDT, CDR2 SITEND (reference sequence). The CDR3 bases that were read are TGTGCCAGCAGTCCTTAT. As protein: CASSPY. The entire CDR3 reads CASSPYEQYF.

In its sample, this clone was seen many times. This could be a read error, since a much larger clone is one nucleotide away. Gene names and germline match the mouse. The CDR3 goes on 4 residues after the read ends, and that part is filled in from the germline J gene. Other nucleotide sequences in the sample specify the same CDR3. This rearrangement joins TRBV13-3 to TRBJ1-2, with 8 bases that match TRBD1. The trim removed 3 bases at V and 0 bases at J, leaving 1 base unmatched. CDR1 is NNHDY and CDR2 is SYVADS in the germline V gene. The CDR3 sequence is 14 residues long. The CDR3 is CASSVQGANSDYTF. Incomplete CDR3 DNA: TGTGCCAGCAGTGTACAGGGGGCAAACTCC.

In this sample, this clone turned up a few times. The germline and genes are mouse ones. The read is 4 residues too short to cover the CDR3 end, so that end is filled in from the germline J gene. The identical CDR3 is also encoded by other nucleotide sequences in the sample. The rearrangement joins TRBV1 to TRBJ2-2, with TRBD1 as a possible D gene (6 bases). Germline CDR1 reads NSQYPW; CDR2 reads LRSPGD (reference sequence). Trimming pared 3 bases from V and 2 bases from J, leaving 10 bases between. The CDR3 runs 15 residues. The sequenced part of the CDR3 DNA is TGCACCTGCAGTGCTGCAGGGGCGAACACCGGG. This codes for CTCSAAGANTG. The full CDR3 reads CTCSAAGANTGQLYF.

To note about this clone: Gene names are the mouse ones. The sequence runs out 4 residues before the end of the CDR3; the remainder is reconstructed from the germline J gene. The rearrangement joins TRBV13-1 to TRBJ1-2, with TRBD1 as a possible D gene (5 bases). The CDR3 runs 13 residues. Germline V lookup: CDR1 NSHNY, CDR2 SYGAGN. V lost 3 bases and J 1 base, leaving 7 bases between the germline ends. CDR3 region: CASSGQQNSDYTF. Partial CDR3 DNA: TGTGCCAGCAGTGGACAGCAAAACTCC.

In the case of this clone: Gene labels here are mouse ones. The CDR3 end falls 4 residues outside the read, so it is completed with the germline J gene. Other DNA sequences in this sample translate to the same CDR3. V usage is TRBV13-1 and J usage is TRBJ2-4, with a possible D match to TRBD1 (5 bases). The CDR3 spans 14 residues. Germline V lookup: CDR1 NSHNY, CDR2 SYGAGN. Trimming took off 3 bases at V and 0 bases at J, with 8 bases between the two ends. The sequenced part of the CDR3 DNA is TGTGCCAGCAGTGGGAGGACAAGTCAAAAC. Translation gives CASSGRTSQN. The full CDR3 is CASSGRTSQNTLYF.

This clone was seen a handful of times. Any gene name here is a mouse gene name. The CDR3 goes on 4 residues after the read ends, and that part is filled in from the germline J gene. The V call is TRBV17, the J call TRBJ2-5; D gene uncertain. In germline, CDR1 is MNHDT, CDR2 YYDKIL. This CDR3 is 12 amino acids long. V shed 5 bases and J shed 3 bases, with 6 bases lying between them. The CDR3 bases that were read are TGTGCTAGCAGTTCAGTTCAAGAC. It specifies CASSSVQD. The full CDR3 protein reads CASSSVQDTQYF.

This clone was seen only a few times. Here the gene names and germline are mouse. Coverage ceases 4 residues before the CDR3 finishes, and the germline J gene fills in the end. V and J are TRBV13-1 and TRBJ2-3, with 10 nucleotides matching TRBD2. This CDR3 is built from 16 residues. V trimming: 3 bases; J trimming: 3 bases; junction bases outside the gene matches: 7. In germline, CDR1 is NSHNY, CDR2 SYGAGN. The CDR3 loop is CASSVTGGKRAETLYF. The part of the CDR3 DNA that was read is TGTGCCAGCAGTGTGACTGGGGGGAAACGGGCAGAA.

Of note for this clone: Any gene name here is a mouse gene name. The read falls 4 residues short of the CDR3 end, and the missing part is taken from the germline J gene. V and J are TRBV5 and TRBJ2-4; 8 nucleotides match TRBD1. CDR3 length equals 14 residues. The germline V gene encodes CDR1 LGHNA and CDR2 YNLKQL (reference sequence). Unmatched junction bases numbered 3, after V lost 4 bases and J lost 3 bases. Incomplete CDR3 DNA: TGTGCCAGCAGCCCTCAGGGGGCCCAAAAC. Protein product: CASSPQGAQN. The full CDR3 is CASSPQGAQNTLYF.

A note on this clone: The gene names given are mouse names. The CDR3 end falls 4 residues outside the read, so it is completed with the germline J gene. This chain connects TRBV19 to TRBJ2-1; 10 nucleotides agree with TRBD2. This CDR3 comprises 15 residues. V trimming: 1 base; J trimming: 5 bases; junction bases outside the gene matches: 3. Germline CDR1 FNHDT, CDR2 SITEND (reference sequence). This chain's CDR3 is CASSIQGLGNAEQFF. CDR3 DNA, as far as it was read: TGTGCCAGCAGTATACAGGGACTGGGGAATGCT.

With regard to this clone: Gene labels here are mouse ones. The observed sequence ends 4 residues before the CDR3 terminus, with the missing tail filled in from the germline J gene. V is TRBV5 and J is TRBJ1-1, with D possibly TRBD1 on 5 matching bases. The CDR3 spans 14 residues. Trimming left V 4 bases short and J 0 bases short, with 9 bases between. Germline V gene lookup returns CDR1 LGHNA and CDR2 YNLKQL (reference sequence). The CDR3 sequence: CASSPSGQNTEVFF. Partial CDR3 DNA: TGTGCCAGCAGCCCCTCGGGACAGAACACA.

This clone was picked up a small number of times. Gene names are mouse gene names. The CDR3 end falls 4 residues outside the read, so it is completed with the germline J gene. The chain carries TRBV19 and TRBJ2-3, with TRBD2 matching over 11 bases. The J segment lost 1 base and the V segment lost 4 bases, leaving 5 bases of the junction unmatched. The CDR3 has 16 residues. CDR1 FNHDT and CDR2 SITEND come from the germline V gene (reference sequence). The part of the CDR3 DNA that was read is TGTGCCAGCAGTCTCTACTGGGGGGGCGGTGCAGAA. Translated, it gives CASSLYWGGGAE. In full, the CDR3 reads CASSLYWGGGAETLYF. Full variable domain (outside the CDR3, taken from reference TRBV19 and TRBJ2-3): GGIITQTPKFLIGQEGQKLTLKCQQNFNHDTMYWYRQDSGKGLRLIYYSITENDLQKGDLSEGYDASREKKSSFSLTVTSAQKNEMAVFLCASSLYWGGGAETLYFGSGTRLTVL.

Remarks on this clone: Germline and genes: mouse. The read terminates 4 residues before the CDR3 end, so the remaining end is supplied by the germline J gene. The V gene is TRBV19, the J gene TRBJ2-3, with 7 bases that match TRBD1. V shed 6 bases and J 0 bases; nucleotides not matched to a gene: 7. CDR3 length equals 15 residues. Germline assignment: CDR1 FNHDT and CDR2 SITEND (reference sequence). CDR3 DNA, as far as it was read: TGTGCCAGCACCTCCGGGACAGCTAGTGCAGAA. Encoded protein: CASTSGTASAE. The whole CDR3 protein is CASTSGTASAETLYF. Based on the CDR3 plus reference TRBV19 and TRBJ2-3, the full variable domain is GGIITQTPKFLIGQEGQKLTLKCQQNFNHDTMYWYRQDSGKGLRLIYYSITENDLQKGDLSEGYDASREKKSSFSLTVTSAQKNEMAVFLCASTSGTASAETLYFGSGTRLTVL.

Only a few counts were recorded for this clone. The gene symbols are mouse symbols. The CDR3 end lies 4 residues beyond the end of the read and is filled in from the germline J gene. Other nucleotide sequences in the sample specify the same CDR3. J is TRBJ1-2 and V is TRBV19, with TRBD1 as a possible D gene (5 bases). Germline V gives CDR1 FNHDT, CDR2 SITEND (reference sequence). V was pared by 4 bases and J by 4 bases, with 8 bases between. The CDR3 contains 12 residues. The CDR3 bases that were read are TGTGCCAGCAGTCCAGGGTCCTCC. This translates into CASSPGSS. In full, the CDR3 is CASSPGSSDYTF. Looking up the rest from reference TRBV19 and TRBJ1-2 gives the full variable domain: GGIITQTPKFLIGQEGQKLTLKCQQNFNHDTMYWYRQDSGKGLRLIYYSITENDLQKGDLSEGYDASREKKSSFSLTVTSAQKNEMAVFLCASSPGSSDYTFGSGTRLLVI.